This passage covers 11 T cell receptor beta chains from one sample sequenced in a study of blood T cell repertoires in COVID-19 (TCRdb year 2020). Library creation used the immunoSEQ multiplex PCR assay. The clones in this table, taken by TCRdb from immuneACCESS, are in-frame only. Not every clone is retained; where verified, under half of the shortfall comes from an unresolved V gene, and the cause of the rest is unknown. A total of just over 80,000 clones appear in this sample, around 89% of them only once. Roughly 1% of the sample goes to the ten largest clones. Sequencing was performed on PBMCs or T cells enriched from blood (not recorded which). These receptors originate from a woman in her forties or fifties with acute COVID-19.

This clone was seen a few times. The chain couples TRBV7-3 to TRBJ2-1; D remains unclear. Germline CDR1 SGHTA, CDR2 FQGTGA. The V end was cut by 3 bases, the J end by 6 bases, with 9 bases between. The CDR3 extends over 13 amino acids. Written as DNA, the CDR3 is TGTGCCAGCAGCTTGAGTCCCTCCAATGAGCAGTTCTTC. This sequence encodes CASSLSPSNEQFF.

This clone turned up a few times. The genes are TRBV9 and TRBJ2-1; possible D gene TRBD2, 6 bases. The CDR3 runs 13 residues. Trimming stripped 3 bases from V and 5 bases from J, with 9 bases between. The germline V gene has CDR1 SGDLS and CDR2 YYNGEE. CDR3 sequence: CASSGGDNNEQFF. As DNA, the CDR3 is TGTGCCAGCAGCGGCGGGGATAACAATGAGCAGTTCTTC.

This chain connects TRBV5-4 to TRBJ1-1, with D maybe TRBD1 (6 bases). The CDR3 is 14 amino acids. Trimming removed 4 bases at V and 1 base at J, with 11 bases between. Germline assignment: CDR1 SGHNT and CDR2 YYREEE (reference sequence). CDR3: CASSPGVRNTEAFF. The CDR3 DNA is TGTGCCAGCAGCCCAGGGGTCAGGAACACTGAAGCTTTCTTT.

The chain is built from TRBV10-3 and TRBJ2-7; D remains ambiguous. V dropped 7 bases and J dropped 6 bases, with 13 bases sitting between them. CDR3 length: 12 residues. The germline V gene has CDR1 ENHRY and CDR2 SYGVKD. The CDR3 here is CAINNSPFEQYF. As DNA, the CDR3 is TGTGCCATCAACAACAGTCCGTTCGAGCAGTACTTC.

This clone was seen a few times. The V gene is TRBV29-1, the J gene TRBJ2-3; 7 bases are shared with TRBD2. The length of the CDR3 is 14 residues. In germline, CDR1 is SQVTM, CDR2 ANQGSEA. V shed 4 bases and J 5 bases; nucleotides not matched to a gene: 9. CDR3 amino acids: CSVGVAGAGDTQYF. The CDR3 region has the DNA TGCAGCGTTGGGGTGGCGGGAGCGGGAGATACGCAGTATTTT.

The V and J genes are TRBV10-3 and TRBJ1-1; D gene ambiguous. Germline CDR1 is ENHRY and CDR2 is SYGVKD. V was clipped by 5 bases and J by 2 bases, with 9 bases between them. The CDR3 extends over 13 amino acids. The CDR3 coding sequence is TGTGCCATCAGTCCGCGGCTTAACACTGAAGCTTTCTTT. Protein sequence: CAISPRLNTEAFF.

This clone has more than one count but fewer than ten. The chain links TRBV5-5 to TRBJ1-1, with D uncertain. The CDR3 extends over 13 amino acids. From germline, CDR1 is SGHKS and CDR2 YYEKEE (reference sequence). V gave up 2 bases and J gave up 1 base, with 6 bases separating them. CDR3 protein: CASSLGRNTEAFF. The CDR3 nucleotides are TGTGCCAGCAGCTTAGGGAGGAACACTGAAGCTTTCTTT.

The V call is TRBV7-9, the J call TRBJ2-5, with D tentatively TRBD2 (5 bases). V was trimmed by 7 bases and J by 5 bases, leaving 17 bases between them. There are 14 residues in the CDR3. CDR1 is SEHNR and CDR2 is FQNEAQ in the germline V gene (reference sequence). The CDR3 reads CASTQRAAGETQYF. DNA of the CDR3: TGTGCCAGCACCCAAAGGGCTGCGGGTGAGACCCAGTACTTC. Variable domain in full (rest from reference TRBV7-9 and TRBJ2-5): DTGVSQNPRHKITKRGQNVTFRCDPISEHNRLYWYRQTLGQGPEFLTYFQNEAQLEKSRLLSDRFSAERPKGSFSTLEIQRTEQGDSAMYLCASTQRAAGETQYFGPGTRLLVL.

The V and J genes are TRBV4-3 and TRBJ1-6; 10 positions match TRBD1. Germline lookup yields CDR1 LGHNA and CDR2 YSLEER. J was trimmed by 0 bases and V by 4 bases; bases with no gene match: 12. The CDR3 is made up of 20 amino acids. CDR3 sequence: CASSRVFPGQGSSYNSPLHF. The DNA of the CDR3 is TGCGCCAGCAGCCGAGTATTCCCGGGACAGGGGAGCTCCTATAATTCACCCCTCCACTTT.

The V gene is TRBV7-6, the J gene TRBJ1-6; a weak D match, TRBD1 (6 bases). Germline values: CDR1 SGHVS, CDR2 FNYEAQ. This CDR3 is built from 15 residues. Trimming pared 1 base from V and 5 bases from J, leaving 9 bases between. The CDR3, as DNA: TGTGCCAGCAGCTTAGGGACAGTGGATAATTCACCCCTCCACTTT. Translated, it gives CASSLGTVDNSPLHF. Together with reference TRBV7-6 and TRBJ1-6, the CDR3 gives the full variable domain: GAGVSQSPRYKVTKRGQDVALRCDPISGHVSLYWYRQALGQGPEFLTYFNYEAQQDKSGLPNDRFSAERPEGSISTLTIQRTEQRDSAMYRCASSLGTVDNSPLHFGNGTRLTVT.

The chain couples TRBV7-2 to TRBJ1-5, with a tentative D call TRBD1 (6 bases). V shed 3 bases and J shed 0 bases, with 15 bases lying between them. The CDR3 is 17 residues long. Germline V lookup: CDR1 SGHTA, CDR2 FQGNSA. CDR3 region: CASSLRTRTVSNQPQHF. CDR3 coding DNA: TGTGCCAGCAGCTTGAGGACTAGGACAGTTAGCAATCAGCCCCAGCATTTT.